This entry is about one T cell receptor beta chain. This clonotype has more than one count but fewer than ten. The antigen it recognizes is unknown. The input lacks base qualities; no much larger clone sits a single base away. Reading from cysteine to phenylalanine, the CDR3 counts 16 amino acids. Just CDR3 DNA is preserved here, 48 bases in frame from base 1. The germline V gene yields SGHNT for CDR1 and YENEEA for CDR2. V loses 3 bases at its end and J loses 0 bases; junction bases beyond the gene matches: 5. This entry belongs to a study of T cells in Graves' hyperthyroidism and ophthalmopathy (dated by TCRdb to 2018 to 2020). Regarding the study in general: Peripheral blood was sampled at the time of initial diagnosis, prior to any treatment. A discovery cohort of about a hundred patients, roughly 43 with Graves' ophthalmopathy and about 60 with stable Graves' hyperthyroidism, was used to find distinguishing TCR V-J signatures. Prospective prediction of ophthalmopathy was tested in an independent validation cohort consisting of roughly 19 hyperthyroidism patients and some 15 patients who later progressed to ophthalmopathy. For training and testing, the 80 to 100 patients in the discovery cohort were randomly divided in a 7:3 ratio. In more than 5 Graves' hyperthyroidism patients, the study also compared T-cell repertoires from thyroid tissue with T-cell repertoires from blood. Once sampling was done, hyperthyroidism patients were given methimazole at a starting dose of 30 mg daily, whereas ophthalmopathy patients were given high-dose intravenous methylprednisolone. According to the paper, TCR Vbeta CDR3 sequencing was carried out on 135 peripheral blood samples, which came from over 40 ophthalmopathy, approximately 78 hyperthyroidism and some 17 progressor patients. Beyond this particular receptor, the publication reports: Most expanded thyroid clonotypes (frequency above 0.001) were also detected in blood, a finding suggesting that blood repertoires may reflect thyroid immune responses. A model built on a 13 V-J signature distinguished ophthalmopathy from stable hyperthyroidism, reaching 85% to 90% sensitivity and 81% to 83% specificity in cross-validation and 80%/75% in testing. Sample size was not statistically predetermined, and blinding of investigators to group allocation was not performed. In validation, the model predicted progression to ophthalmopathy with around 71% sensitivity and approximately 78% specificity, a median of about 6 months before onset.

Graves' hyperthyroidism was defined as stable when no progression to ophthalmopathy occurred over 18 months of follow-up. Hyperthyroidism patients were aged 18 to 65 years and newly diagnosed, with disease duration of less than 2 months. Exclusion was applied to patients with uncontrolled infections, other autoimmune diseases, pregnancy or lactation. Clinical symptoms, serum thyroxine and TRAb, thyroid ultrasound, and orbital computed tomography formed the basis for the diagnoses. PBMCs were separated from 10 ml of fresh peripheral blood using Ficoll-Paque density gradient centrifugation. Total RNA was extracted with Trizol reagent, and quality was checked on an Agilent 2100 Bioanalyzer. Amplification of TCR beta CDR3 regions was carried out from RNA transcripts. The TCR CDR3 was subjected to a first round of RT-PCR using the HTBI primer set and the Qiagen OneStep RT-PCR kit. A second multiplex PCR round built the libraries, followed by size selection and purification. Libraries were sequenced paired-end with 100 bp reads on an Illumina HiSeq2000. The original methods were these. SOAPnuke was used to process the raw data, removing reads that contained adapters or uncalled bases, had a mean Phred below 15, or lacked an exact match to the constant primer or identifier. High-quality paired reads were merged with COPE v1.2.5, and unique nucleotide sequences were defined as clonotypes. MiTCR v1.1 was used to align the clonotypes against IMGT TRBV, TRBD and TRBJ reference segments. The analysis was restricted to V-J combinations with a frequency above 0.0001, which together covered over 99% of the repertoires. The TCS score was defined as F50 (clonal expansion) divided by E x V (chaos), with BLOSUM62-based TCRdist calculated between CDR3 peptides within each V-J. Welch's t-statistics and random forest reduced 514 V-J features to fewer than 15, which were used in a naive Bayes classifier (R e1071). In TCRdb, the public reads were trimmed at Q25 with fastp and aligned with MiXCR, with productive beta chains retained. When rows share a CDR3 protein, they turn into one entry using the most common DNA and genes. These V and J calls originate from TCRdb's pipeline instead of the authors' own analysis. The sample records roughly 750,000 distinct CDR3 sequences, about 17% of which are singletons. The ten largest account for around 8.1% of the sample.

Here the chain combines TRBV11-3 and TRBJ2-3, and 8 bases in between align with TRBD2. The specimen was blood. The clonotype was recovered from a man between 18 and 29 years old with Graves' hyperthyroidism. CDR3 region: CASSFLAGSSTDTQYF. The DNA reads as follows: TGTGCCAGCAGCTTCTTAGCGGGATCTAGCACAGATACGCAGTATTTT. The variable domain in full, with residues beyond the CDR3 obtained from the reference TRBV11-3 and TRBJ2-3 genes, is EAGVVQSPRYKIIEKKQPVAFWCNPISGHNTLYWYLQNLGQGPELLIRYENEEAVDDSQLPKDRFSAERLKGVDSTLKIQPAELGDSAVYLCASSFLAGSSTDTQYFGPGTRLTVL.